The 5 T cell receptor beta chains below come from one sample, sequenced in a study of T cells in localized non-small cell lung cancer. The protocol was immunoSEQ multiplex PCR, while the TCRdb copy is restricted to in-frame clones and leaves out a portion. The table lists fewer than 25,000 clones, about 90% of them singletons. The sequences come from peripheral blood, collected before any cancer treatment. All receptors come from a male donor aged 60 or older with stage I squamous cell lung carcinoma.

J is TRBJ2-1 and V is TRBV2; D gene ambiguous. The CDR3 consists of 13 residues. Trimming removed 6 bases from V and 8 bases from J, with 14 bases in between. Germline V CDR1 and CDR2: SNHLY, FYNNEI. In DNA form, the CDR3 reads TGTGCCAGCAGCCCCGGGTCTCTACATGAGCAGTTCTTC. It is translated as CASSPGSLHEQFF.

This rearrangement joins TRBV6-5 to TRBJ1-2; D remains ambiguous. This CDR3 spans 15 amino acids. Trimming shortened V by 2 bases and J by 2 bases, and 12 bases separated the two germline ends. Per the germline V gene, CDR1 is MNHEY and CDR2 is SVGAGI. The CDR3, as DNA: TGTGCCAGCAGTTACCTAAAGAGGATAAACTATGGCTACACCTTC. Translation: CASSYLKRINYGYTF.

The V and J genes are TRBV10-3 and TRBJ1-1, with a possible D match to TRBD1 (5 bases). The CDR3 consists of 13 residues. Germline loops: CDR1 ENHRY, CDR2 SYGVKD. Trimming stripped 6 bases from V and 4 bases from J, with 12 bases between. The CDR3 sequence: CAIRRGLSTEAFF. The CDR3 DNA sequence: TGTGCCATCAGGAGGGGTTTGAGCACTGAAGCTTTCTTT.

The chain joins TRBV5-1 to TRBJ1-2, with no clear D. The CDR3 covers 13 residues. Trimming removed 0 bases from V and 13 bases from J, with 16 bases in between. CDR1 is SGHRS and CDR2 is YFSETQ in the germline V gene. The CDR3 loop is CASSLASYGEATF. CDR3 bases: TGCGCCAGCAGCTTGGCCAGTTATGGGGAAGCCACCTTC.

This rearrangement joins TRBV4-3 to TRBJ1-1; no reliable D call. V was trimmed by 4 bases and J by 0 bases, leaving 12 bases between them. The CDR3 runs to 15 residues. Germline V gene data show CDR1 as LGHNA and CDR2 as YSLEER. This CDR3 reads CASSRGPHLNTEAFF. The CDR3 nucleotides read TGCGCCAGCAGCCGAGGACCGCACTTGAACACTGAAGCTTTCTTT.